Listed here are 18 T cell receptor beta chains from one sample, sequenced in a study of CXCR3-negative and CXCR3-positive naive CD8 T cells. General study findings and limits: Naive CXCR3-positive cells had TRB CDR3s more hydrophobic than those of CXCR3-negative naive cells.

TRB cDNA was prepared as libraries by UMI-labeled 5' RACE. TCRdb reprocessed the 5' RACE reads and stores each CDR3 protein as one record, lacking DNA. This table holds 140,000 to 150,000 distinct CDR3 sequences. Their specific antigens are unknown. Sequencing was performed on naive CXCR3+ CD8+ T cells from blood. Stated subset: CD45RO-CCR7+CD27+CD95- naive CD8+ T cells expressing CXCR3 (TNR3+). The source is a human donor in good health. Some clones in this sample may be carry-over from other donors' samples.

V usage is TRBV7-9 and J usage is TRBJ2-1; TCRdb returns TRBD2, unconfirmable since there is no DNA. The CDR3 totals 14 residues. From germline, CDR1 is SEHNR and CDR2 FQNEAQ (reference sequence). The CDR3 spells CASSPWDLNNEQFF. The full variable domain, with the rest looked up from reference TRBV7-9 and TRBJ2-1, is DTGVSQNPRHKITKRGQNVTFRCDPISEHNRLYWYRQTLGQGPEFLTYFQNEAQLEKSRLLSDRFSAERPKGSFSTLEIQRTEQGDSAMYLCASSPWDLNNEQFFGPGTRLTVL.

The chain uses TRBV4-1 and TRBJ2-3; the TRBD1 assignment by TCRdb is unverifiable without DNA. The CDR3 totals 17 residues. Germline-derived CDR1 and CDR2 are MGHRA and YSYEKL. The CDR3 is CASSQDSGEGSTDTQYF.

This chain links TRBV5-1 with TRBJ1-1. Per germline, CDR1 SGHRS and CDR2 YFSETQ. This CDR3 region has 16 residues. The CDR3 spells CASSLAYPRQNTEAFF.

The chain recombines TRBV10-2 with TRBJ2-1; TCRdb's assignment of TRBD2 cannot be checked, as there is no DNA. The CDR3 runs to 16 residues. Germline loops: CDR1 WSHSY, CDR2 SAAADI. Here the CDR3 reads CASSEGLAGGDNEQFF.

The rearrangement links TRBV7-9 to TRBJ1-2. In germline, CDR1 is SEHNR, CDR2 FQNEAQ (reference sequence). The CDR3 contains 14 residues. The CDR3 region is CASSLVAEGYGYTF.

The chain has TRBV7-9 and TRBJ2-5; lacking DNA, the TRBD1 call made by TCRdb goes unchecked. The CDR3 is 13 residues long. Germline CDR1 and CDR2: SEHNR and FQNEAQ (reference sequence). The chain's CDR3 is CASSLVGRETQYF.

CDR3 region: CATSRSSGGIDTQYF. The chain carries TRBV15 and TRBJ2-3; TCRdb proposes TRBD2, but this gene call is untestable without DNA. Germline V lookup: CDR1 LNHNV, CDR2 YYDKDF (reference sequence). The CDR3 is 15 residues long. The full variable domain, in which reference TRBV15 and TRBJ2-3 provide the parts outside the CDR3, is DAMVIQNPRYQVTQFGKPVTLSCSQTLNHNVMYWYQQKSSQAPKLLFHYYDKDFNNEADTPDNFQSRRPNTSFCFLDIRSPGLGDTAMYLCATSRSSGGIDTQYFGPGTRLTVL.

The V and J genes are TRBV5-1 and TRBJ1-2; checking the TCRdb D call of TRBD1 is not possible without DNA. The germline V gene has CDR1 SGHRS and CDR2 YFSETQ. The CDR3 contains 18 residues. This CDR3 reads CASSFPRDRIGFDYGYTF.

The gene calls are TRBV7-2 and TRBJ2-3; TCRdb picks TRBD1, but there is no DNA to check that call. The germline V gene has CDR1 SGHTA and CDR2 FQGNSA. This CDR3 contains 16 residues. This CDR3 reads CASSLVPRGSTDTQYF.

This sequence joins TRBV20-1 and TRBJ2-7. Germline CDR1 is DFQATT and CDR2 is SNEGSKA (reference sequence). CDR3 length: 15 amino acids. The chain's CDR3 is CSARDLSGRSYEQYF.

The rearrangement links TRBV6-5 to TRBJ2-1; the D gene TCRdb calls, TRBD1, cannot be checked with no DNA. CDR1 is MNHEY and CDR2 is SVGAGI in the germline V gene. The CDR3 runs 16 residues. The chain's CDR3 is CASSSPGPGGYNEQFF.

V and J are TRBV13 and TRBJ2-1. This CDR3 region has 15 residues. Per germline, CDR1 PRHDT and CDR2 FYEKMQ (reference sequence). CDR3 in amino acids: CASSLRWGNYNEQFF.

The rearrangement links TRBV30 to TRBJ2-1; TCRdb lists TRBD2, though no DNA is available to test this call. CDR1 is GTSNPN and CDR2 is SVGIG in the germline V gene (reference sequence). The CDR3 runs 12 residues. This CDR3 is CAWSGGQNEQFF.

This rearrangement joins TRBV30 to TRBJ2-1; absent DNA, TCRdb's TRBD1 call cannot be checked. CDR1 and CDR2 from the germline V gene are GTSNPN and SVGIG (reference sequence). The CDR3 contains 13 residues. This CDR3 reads CAWSTGHDNEQFF.

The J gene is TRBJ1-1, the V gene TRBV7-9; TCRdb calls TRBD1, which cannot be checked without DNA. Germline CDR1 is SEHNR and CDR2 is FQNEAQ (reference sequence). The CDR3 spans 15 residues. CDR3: CASSLGLSFYTEAFF.

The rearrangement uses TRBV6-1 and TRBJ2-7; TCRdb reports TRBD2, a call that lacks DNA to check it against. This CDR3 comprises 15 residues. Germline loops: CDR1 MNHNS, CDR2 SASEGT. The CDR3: CASSETRAVSYEQYF.

Here the CDR3 reads CSARDWLAGGETQYF. The rearrangement links TRBV20-1 to TRBJ2-5; with no DNA, the TCRdb D assignment of TRBD2 cannot be verified. CDR1 DFQATT and CDR2 SNEGSKA come from the germline V gene (reference sequence). The CDR3 is made up of 15 amino acids.

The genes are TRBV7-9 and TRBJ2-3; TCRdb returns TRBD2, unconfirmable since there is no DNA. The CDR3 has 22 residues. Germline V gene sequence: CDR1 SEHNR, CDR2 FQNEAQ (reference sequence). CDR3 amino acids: CASSLPPRGAGGTDQSTDTQYF.